The clone carrying this TCR beta chain was seen ten or more times. Its target is not known. Hyperthyroidism in the patients, aged 18 to 65, was newly diagnosed and under 2 months in duration. Diagnosis rested on symptoms, serum thyroxine and TRAb, thyroid ultrasound, and orbital computed tomography. The data belong to a study of T cells in Graves' hyperthyroidism and ophthalmopathy. Notes on the study in general: Researchers report that a 13 V-J model separated ophthalmopathy from stable hyperthyroidism.

The V gene lost 3 bases and the J gene lost 1 base, with 10 bases spanning the gap. Germline CDR1 reads SGHRS; CDR2 reads YFSETQ. The CDR3 totals 14 residues. Amplified TCR beta CDR3 regions derived from RNA transcripts. The HTBI primer set drove a first-round RT-PCR of the TCR CDR3. In TCRdb, the multiplex PCR reads were re-called with MiXCR into one record per CDR3 protein. Of fewer than 450,000 distinct CDR3 sequences in the sample, about 18% were seen once. Sequenced: blood. The gene calls are TRBV5-1 and TRBJ1-1; no reliable D call. This sequence originates from a woman aged 25 to 39 with Graves' hyperthyroidism that later progressed to Graves' ophthalmopathy. CDR3 nucleotide sequence: TGCGCCAGCAGCTCGGGGTTGTGGAACACTGAAGCTTTCTTT. Translation: CASSSGLWNTEAFF.